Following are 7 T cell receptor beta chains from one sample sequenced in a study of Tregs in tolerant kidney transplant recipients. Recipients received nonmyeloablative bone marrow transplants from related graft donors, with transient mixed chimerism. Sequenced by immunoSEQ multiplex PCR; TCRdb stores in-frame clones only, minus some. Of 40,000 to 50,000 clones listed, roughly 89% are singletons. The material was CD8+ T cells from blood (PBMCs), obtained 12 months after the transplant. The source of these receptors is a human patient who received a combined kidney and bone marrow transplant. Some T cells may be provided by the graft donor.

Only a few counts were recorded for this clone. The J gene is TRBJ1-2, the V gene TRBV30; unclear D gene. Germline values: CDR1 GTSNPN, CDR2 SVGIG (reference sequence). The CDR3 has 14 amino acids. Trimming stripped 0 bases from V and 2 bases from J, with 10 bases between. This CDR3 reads CAWSVLALNYGYTF. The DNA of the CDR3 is TGTGCCTGGAGTGTACTCGCCTTGAACTATGGCTACACCTTC.

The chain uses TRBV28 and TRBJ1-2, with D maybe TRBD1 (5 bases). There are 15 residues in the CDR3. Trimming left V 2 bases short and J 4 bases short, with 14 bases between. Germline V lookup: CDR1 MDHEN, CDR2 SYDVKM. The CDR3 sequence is CASSLIQGNFYGYTF. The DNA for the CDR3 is TGTGCCAGCAGTTTAATCCAGGGCAACTTCTATGGCTACACCTTC.

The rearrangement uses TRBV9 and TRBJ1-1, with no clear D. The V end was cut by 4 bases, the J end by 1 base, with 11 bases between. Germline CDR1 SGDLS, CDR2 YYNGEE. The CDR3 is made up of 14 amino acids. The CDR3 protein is CASSPGGGNTEAFF. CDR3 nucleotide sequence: TGTGCCAGCAGCCCGGGTGGAGGGAACACTGAAGCTTTCTTT.

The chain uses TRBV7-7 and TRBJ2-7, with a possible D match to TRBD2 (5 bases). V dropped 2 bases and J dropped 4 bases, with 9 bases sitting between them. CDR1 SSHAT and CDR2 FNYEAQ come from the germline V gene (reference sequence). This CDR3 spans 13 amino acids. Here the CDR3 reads CASSLTAGYEQYF. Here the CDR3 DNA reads TGTGCCAGCAGCTTAACGGCGGGTTACGAGCAGTACTTC. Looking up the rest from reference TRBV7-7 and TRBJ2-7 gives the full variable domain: GAGVSQSPRYKVTKRGQDVTLRCDPISSHATLYWYQQALGQGPEFLTYFNYEAQPDKSGLPSDRFSAERPEGSISTLTIQRTEQRDSAMYRCASSLTAGYEQYFGPGTRLTVT.

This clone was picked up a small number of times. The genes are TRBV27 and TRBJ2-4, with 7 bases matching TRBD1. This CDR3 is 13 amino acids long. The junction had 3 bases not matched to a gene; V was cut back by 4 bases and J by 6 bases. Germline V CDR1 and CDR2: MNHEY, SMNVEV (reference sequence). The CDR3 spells CASSSTGVNIQYF. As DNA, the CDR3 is TGTGCCAGCAGTTCAACAGGGGTAAACATTCAGTACTTC.

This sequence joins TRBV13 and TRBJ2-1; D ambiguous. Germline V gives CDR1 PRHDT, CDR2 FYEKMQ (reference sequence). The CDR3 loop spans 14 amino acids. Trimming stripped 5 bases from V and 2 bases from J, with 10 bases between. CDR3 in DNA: TGTGCCAGCAGCCAGGCACTTACCTACAATGAGCAGTTCTTC. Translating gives CASSQALTYNEQFF.

This CDR3 reads CASTRNRALHEQYF. CDR3 sequence (DNA): TGTGCCAGCACCAGAAACAGGGCGCTTCACGAGCAGTACTTC. The chain recombines TRBV21-1 with TRBJ2-7; TRBD1, the table's D call, lacks a check against the DNA. TRBV21-1 is a pseudogene locus. The CDR3 is made up of 14 amino acids.